This TCR beta chain was found in a study of Ad26.COV2.S vaccination and SARS-CoV-2 variants (dated by TCRdb to the early 2020s). For the study in its entirety: Donors in the vaccine arm were drawn from COV1001, a phase I-IIa trial of Ad26.COV2.S in healthy adults that was multicentre, randomized, double-blind and placebo-controlled. Ad26.COV2.S was given intramuscularly at 5x10^10 or 1x10^11 viral particles, as a single shot or as two shots 56 days apart. A total of some 30 samples were included in the TCR-sequenced set, comprising around 19 Ad26.COV2.S vaccine recipients, 5 placebo recipients and 8 SARS-CoV-2 convalescent individuals. The specificity and breadth of SARS-CoV-2-reactive T cell receptors after Ad26.COV2.S vaccination were assessed by TCRbeta repertoire sequencing. Participants in the trial were split at random into five groups of five each, receiving low-dose or high-dose Ad26.COV2.S once or twice, or else placebo on both occasions. Throughout the experiments and outcome assessment, investigators stayed blinded to trial group allocation.

Explained via the paper, the treatment or condition label denotes: some 20 received Ad26.COV2.S at low or high dose, single or two shots; 5 received placebo; per-sample allocation not given. Repertoires of vaccine and placebo recipients were sequenced from samples collected on day 63 after the first injection. In Cohort 1b, about two dozen adults aged 18-55 years were enrolled at a single site in Boston, USA, between 29 July and 7 August 2020. As a vaccine, Ad26.COV2.S was a replication-incompetent adenovirus type 26 vector that expressed a prefusion-stabilized SARS-CoV-2 spike protein derived from the original Wuhan strain. Study-wide conclusions, independent of this receptor: The study was not powered for comparison of responses between vaccine doses or regimens. After vaccination, spike-specific CD8+ and CD4+ T cell responses were reported to show substantial breadth. Non-spike TCR breadth was comparable between vaccine and placebo recipients, consistent with the vaccine containing only spike. It was noted by the authors that total T cell responses may have been underestimated by the TCR breadth and depth analyses. Higher spike-specific TCR breadth was observed in Ad26.COV2.S recipients than in placebo recipients (P = 0.0014).

Via the germline V gene, CDR1 is SGHRS and CDR2 YFSETQ. For this chain, trimming is 0 bases at the V end and 2 bases at the J end, and the number of junction bases without a gene match is 8. The CDR3 numbers 18 residues from cysteine through phenylalanine. Of all the DNA, just the CDR3 is kept, 54 bases in frame from base 1. With regard to this clone: There is no known antigen for this receptor. One base away there is no much larger clone; base qualities are not given.

The immunoSEQ Assay was used to sequence TCRbeta CDR3 regions. After extraction, genomic DNA underwent amplification by bias-controlled multiplex PCR, followed by high-throughput sequencing. Per the source publication's procedure: To quantify the absolute abundance of each unique TCRbeta CDR3 region, sequences were collapsed and filtered. T cell fraction was estimated by normalizing TCRbeta template counts to usable DNA, with usable DNA measured through amplification of reference genes found in all nucleated cells. Repertoire TCRs were annotated as SARS-CoV-2-specific when V gene, CDR3 amino acid sequence and J gene were exactly matched to a known reactive TCR set. The reference SARS-CoV-2 TCR set was obtained from MIRA and was filtered for enrichment in COVID-19-positive ImmuneCODE repertoires, whereby public or cross-reactive TCRs were removed. Drawing on the MIRA antigens, annotated TCRs were analysed further at the level of specific ORF or position within ORF. Depth was the summed frequency of annotated unique rearrangements, while breadth was defined as annotated unique rearrangements over total unique productive rearrangements. Two-sided Wilcoxon rank-sum tests were used to compare TCR breadth between groups. The table was pulled from immuneACCESS by TCRdb, which kept in-frame rearrangements only. Such tables lose some clones; where checked, under half of the loss comes from unresolved V genes, and the rest has no known cause. V and J calls and clone size follow that table, whereas D and trimming were derived from the DNA. The table for this sample lists hundreds of thousands of clones; 89% of them were counted only once. Approximately 2.5% of the sample comes from the top ten.

In this chain, TRBV5-1 is recombined with TRBJ2-7; 13 junctional bases match TRBD2. The sample here was peripheral blood, taken in a trial of Ad26.COV2.S vaccine versus placebo. This receptor was obtained from a person between 18 and 59 years old who received the Ad26.COV2.S COVID-19 vaccine or a placebo. The sequence in DNA is TGCGCCAGCAGCTTGGCTAAGACTAGCGGGGGGTTACCCTACGAGCAGTACTTC. It is translated as CASSLAKTSGGLPYEQYF.